These 28 T cell receptor beta chains came from one sample sequenced in a study of T cells in Graves' hyperthyroidism and ophthalmopathy. Amplified TCR beta CDR3 regions derived from RNA transcripts. Researchers ran a first-round RT-PCR on the TCR CDR3 using the HTBI primer set. TCRdb fed the multiplex PCR reads into MiXCR, producing one record per CDR3 protein. The sample includes under 450,000 distinct CDR3 sequences, roughly 17% seen only once; the top ten take almost 35%. Sequencing was performed on blood. The receptors shown here come from a woman in her thirties with Graves' hyperthyroidism that later progressed to Graves' ophthalmopathy.

Ten or more counts support this clonotype. In DNA, the CDR3 is TGTGCCAGCAGTTTTCTTGCGGGAGGGCCACTTGATACGCAGTATTTT. Its translation: CASSFLAGGPLDTQYF. The chain employs TRBV27 and TRBJ2-3, with TRBD2 matching 9 bases. Germline trimming cut 3 bases from V and 6 bases from J; bases unmatched to any gene: 10. This CDR3 has 16 amino acids. Germline assignment: CDR1 MNHEY and CDR2 SMNVEV (reference sequence).

Ten or more counts support this clonotype. The chain joins TRBV9 to TRBJ1-4; the D is unclear. The V gene's germline CDR1 is SGDLS and CDR2 YYNGEE. The V end lost 5 bases, the J end lost 0 bases, and 17 bases lay between the germline ends. This CDR3 has 17 residues. The CDR3 DNA reads TGTGCCAGCAGTCCAGCGGCCGTTATTGCAACTAATGAAAAACTGTTTTTT. It codes for CASSPAAVIATNEKLFF.

This clonotype was counted ten times or more. The chain employs TRBV11-2 and TRBJ2-5, with D possibly matching TRBD1 (5 bases). This CDR3 has 12 amino acids. From germline, CDR1 is SGHAT and CDR2 FQNNGV. Trimming left V 5 bases short and J 3 bases short, with 7 bases between. CDR3 protein: CASSLGEETQYF. CDR3 coding DNA: TGTGCCAGCAGCCTAGGGGAAGAGACCCAGTACTTC.

The sample holds many counts of this clonotype. This chain uses TRBV6-1 with TRBJ2-1; the D gene is possibly TRBD1 (5 bases). The CDR3 loop spans 13 amino acids. With 8 bases removed from V and 8 bases from J, the gap between germline ends came to 16 bases. The germline gives CDR1 MNHNS, CDR2 SASEGT. CDR3 loop: CASGGHESDEQFF. DNA for the CDR3: TGTGCCAGCGGCGGACATGAGTCGGATGAGCAGTTCTTC.

There are a few counts of this clonotype. The V and J genes are TRBV20-1 and TRBJ1-5; D may be TRBD1 (5 bases). This CDR3 contains 14 residues. Deletions cut 0 bases from V and 2 bases from J, with 8 bases between. Germline V gene sequence: CDR1 DFQATT, CDR2 SNEGSKA (reference sequence). CDR3 sequence reads: CSARDRVGNQPQHF. CDR3 bases: TGCAGTGCTAGAGACAGGGTCGGCAATCAGCCCCAGCATTTT.

This clonotype was detected ten times or more. The chain combines TRBV2 with TRBJ1-4, with 8 bases lining up with TRBD1. The CDR3 length is 14 residues. With 5 bases clipped from V and 8 bases from J, the junction kept 7 bases outside the gene matches. Germline V gene sequence: CDR1 SNHLY, CDR2 FYNNEI. CDR3 amino acids: CASSKTGDGEKLFF. The CDR3 nucleotides read TGTGCCAGCAGTAAGACAGGGGACGGCGAAAAACTGTTTTTT.

This clonotype was seen at least ten times. The chain carries TRBV19 and TRBJ1-1, with D perhaps TRBD1 (6 bases). The germline gives CDR1 LNHDA, CDR2 SQIVND (reference sequence). V was cut by 5 bases and J by 1 base, with 20 bases left in between. This CDR3 comprises 17 residues. CDR3 DNA: TGTGCCAGTAGTGGGTCGCGGGACACCATGTGGAACACTGAAGCTTTCTTT. This translates into CASSGSRDTMWNTEAFF.

This clonotype was seen repeatedly, ten times or more. V gene TRBV12-3 or TRBV12-4 combines with J gene TRBJ2-1; 8 bases fit TRBD2. Trimming cost V 5 bases and J 4 bases; bases outside gene matches: 10. The CDR3 has 16 amino acids. The CDR3 DNA reads TGTGCCAGCAGTCGAACTAGCGGTCCGAAATACAATGAGCAGTTCTTC. Its protein product is CASSRTSGPKYNEQFF.

This clonotype was counted at least ten times. The rearrangement joins TRBV6-1 to TRBJ1-5; D is unresolved. V was clipped by 5 bases and J by 0 bases, with 14 bases between them. Germline-derived CDR1 and CDR2 are MNHNS and SASEGT. CDR3 size: 16 residues. The CDR3 loop is CASSSQTGYSNQPQHF. The CDR3 bases are TGTGCCAGCAGTTCCCAGACGGGGTATAGCAATCAGCCCCAGCATTTT.

This clonotype has a handful of counts. The chain links TRBV9 to TRBJ1-3, with 7 bases identical to TRBD1. The CDR3 is 17 amino acids. Trimming removed 3 bases from V and 2 bases from J; junction bases left unmatched: 11. Germline-derived CDR1 and CDR2 are SGDLS and YYNGEE. The CDR3 loop reads CASSARGPDRAGNTIYF. CDR3 nucleotide sequence: TGTGCCAGCAGCGCCCGAGGGCCTGACAGGGCTGGAAACACCATATATTTT.

This chain links TRBV30 with TRBJ2-1; 9 nucleotides agree with TRBD2. CDR1 is GTSNPN, CDR2 SVGIG, per germline (reference sequence). J lost 4 bases, V lost 2 bases, and 3 bases had no gene match. The CDR3 extends over 14 amino acids. The CDR3 DNA is TGTGCCTGGAGTCGGCTAGCGGGATACAATGAGCAGTTCTTC. Protein product: CAWSRLAGYNEQFF.

A few counts support this clonotype. A much more abundant neighbour one base away suggests this may be a read error. The chain couples TRBV6-4 to TRBJ2-5, with a possible D match to TRBD2 (5 bases). The length of the CDR3 is 14 residues. CDR1 and CDR2 from the germline V gene are MRHNA and SNTAGT. Trimming left V 6 bases short and J 4 bases short, with 15 bases between. CDR3 residues: CASSVDQEAETQYF. The CDR3 nucleotides are TGTGCCAGCAGCGTCGATCAGGAGGCAGAGACCCAGTACTTC.

This clonotype was detected many times. In DNA form, the CDR3 reads TGTGCCAGCAGACCGACAGGGGGAGAGACCCAGTACTTC. Translated, it gives CASRPTGGETQYF. This chain connects TRBV6-2 or TRBV6-3 to TRBJ2-5; the match to TRBD1 covers 9 bases. The V gene's germline CDR1 is MNHEY and CDR2 SVGEGT. The CDR3 has 13 residues. The ends lost 6 bases at V and 4 bases at J; junction bases unmatched: 3.

This clonotype was counted at least ten times. V and J are TRBV6-1 and TRBJ1-1; 7 nucleotides align to TRBD1. Germline CDR1 MNHNS, CDR2 SASEGT. Germline trimming cut 5 bases from V and 7 bases from J; bases unmatched to any gene: 4. The CDR3 length is 12 residues. The CDR3 DNA reads as TGTGCCAGCAGTCAGACAGGGAGTGAAGCTTTCTTT. Translated, it gives CASSQTGSEAFF.

The V and J genes are TRBV4-1 and TRBJ2-6; 7 bases align to TRBD2. Germline values: CDR1 MGHRA, CDR2 YSYEKL. The CDR3 is 18 amino acids. V was clipped by 1 base and J by 3 bases; unmatched bases: 9. The CDR3 coding sequence is TGCGCCAGCAGCCAAGGGAACGGGAGGAGGTTTGGGGCCAACGTCCTGACTTTC. Protein sequence: CASSQGNGRRFGANVLTF.

The table lists this clonotype with many counts. The J gene is TRBJ2-1, the V gene TRBV12-3 or TRBV12-4; D is unclear. Between the trimmed V and J ends, which lost 0 bases and 10 bases, there was a span of 16 bases. This CDR3 spans 15 amino acids. As DNA, the CDR3 is TGTGCCAGCAGTTTAGCCCCAGACCTCATGTCGGAGCAGTTCTTC. Translating it yields CASSLAPDLMSEQFF.

This clonotype was observed at least ten times. The rearrangement joins TRBV18 to TRBJ2-6, with TRBD1 matching 8 bases. With V trimmed by 5 bases and J by 0 bases, 6 bases remained unmatched. Germline assignment: CDR1 KGHSH and CDR2 LQKENI. There are 17 residues in the CDR3. DNA of the CDR3: TGTGCCAGCTCATCCCCGGGACAGGACTCTGGGGCCAACGTCCTGACTTTC. It codes for CASSSPGQDSGANVLTF.

This clonotype occurred many times. This chain links TRBV20-1 with TRBJ1-2, with D maybe TRBD1 (5 bases). Germline assignment: CDR1 DFQATT and CDR2 SNEGSKA (reference sequence). V lost 6 bases and J lost 8, with 16 bases in between. The CDR3 sequence is 12 residues long. In DNA, the CDR3 is TGCAGTGCACGTACACAGGTTCGAGGCTACACCTTC. It yields the protein CSARTQVRGYTF.

This clonotype has at least ten counts. This chain uses TRBV5-6 with TRBJ1-2, with D perhaps matching TRBD1 (5 bases). The CDR3 is 16 residues long. CDR1 and CDR2 (germline): SGHDT, YYEEEE. Trimming shortened V by 2 bases and J by 8 bases, and 22 bases separated the two germline ends. Here the CDR3 DNA reads TGTGCCAGCAGCTTTCTGGGCCAGGGAAGATTGCAAGGCTACACCTTC. Protein sequence: CASSFLGQGRLQGYTF.

The gene calls are TRBV24-1 and TRBJ2-3, with D unclear. CDR3 length equals 11 residues. Germline CDR1 reads KGHDR; CDR2 reads SFDVKD. Trimming took 8 bases from V and 8 from J, leaving 10 bases between them. The CDR3 here is CATILTGTQYF. The CDR3 DNA reads TGTGCCACCATCTTGACGGGTACGCAGTATTTT.

The chain employs TRBV6-1 and TRBJ1-5; D is unclear. Germline V gives CDR1 MNHNS, CDR2 SASEGT. The V end lost 8 bases, the J end lost 0 bases, and 14 bases lay between the germline ends. The length of the CDR3 is 15 residues. Here the CDR3 DNA reads TGTGCCAGCGCGGCCGGACTATATAGCAATCAGCCCCAGCATTTT. As protein: CASAAGLYSNQPQHF.

The chain recombines TRBV5-1 with TRBJ2-5, with 11 bases that match TRBD2. The germline CDR1 and CDR2 sequences are SGHRS and YFSETQ. V dropped 5 bases and J dropped 5; count of bases not matched to a gene: 5. This CDR3 is built from 14 residues. The CDR3 DNA sequence: TGCGCCAGCAGTTCCTTAGCGGGAGGGGAGACCCAGTACTTC. Residues: CASSSLAGGETQYF.

The table lists this clonotype with a few counts. V usage is TRBV4-2 and J usage is TRBJ2-7; tentative D call: TRBD1 (6 bases). V lost 0 bases and J 3 bases, leaving 12 bases between the germline ends. Germline assignment: CDR1 LGHNA and CDR2 YNFKEQ. CDR3 size: 15 residues. The CDR3 reads CASSQDVGQIYEQYF. The CDR3 coding sequence is TGTGCCAGCAGCCAAGATGTCGGACAGATCTACGAGCAGTACTTC.

This clonotype was recorded a few times. The chain recombines TRBV12-3 or TRBV12-4 with TRBJ2-1; the D is unclear. The V and J ends lost 6 bases and 0 bases respectively, with 12 bases between them. This CDR3 has 15 amino acids. The CDR3 loop is CASSSGPSSYNEQFF. The CDR3 DNA reads TGTGCCAGCAGCTCGGGCCCTAGCTCCTACAATGAGCAGTTCTTC.

This clonotype was seen at least ten times. This sequence joins TRBV29-1 and TRBJ1-2, with 7 bases lining up with TRBD1. Trimming at V came to 3 bases and at J to 7 bases, leaving 17 bases not matched to a gene. This CDR3 comprises 16 residues. The V gene's germline CDR1 is SQVTM and CDR2 ANQGSEA. DNA for the CDR3: TGCAGCGTTGACCCACAGGGGATTCTGGATTCGTTTGGCTACACCTTC. It specifies CSVDPQGILDSFGYTF.

This clonotype was found many times. The chain joins TRBV11-2 to TRBJ2-7; tentative D call: TRBD2 (6 bases). Trimming pared 0 bases from V and 3 bases from J, leaving 12 bases between. The length of the CDR3 is 15 residues. Germline CDR1 is SGHAT and CDR2 is FQNNGV. CDR3 bases: TGTGCCAGCAGCTTAGAATTCGCGGGAATCTACGAGCAGTACTTC. Translated: CASSLEFAGIYEQYF.

The chain couples TRBV13 to TRBJ2-2; 7 bases line up with TRBD2. The V segment lost 2 bases and the J segment 7 bases; nucleotides outside the gene matches: 28. The germline V gene encodes CDR1 PRHDT and CDR2 FYEKMQ (reference sequence). The length of the CDR3 is 22 residues. Written as DNA, the CDR3 is TGTGCCAGCAGCTTATTCGATCGACGAGGACCTGGAGTCGCGGGAGCGGTCGGGGAGCTGTTTTTT. Translation: CASSLFDRRGPGVAGAVGELFF.

This clonotype was picked up many times. The CDR3, as DNA: TGTGCCAGCAGTTTCTGGGGTGGAAACTATGGCTACACCTTC. Translated: CASSFWGGNYGYTF. This chain connects TRBV27 to TRBJ1-2; no clear D. Deletions cut 3 bases from V and 2 bases from J, with 10 bases between. The CDR3 totals 14 residues. From germline, CDR1 is MNHEY and CDR2 SMNVEV (reference sequence).